This TCR beta chain was obtained from a study of T cell repertoires in cytomegalovirus infection. Overall study: CMV infection and matching HLA type were both indicated by public TCR beta signatures.

Study observations and caveats: Identification of carriers of CMV plus the relevant HLA was performed using cumulative public TCR beta family frequency. CMV-specific HLA-C-restricted TCR beta clonotypes dominated the ex vivo response.

TCRdb reprocessed the reads with MiXCR, giving one entry per CDR3 protein. The repertoire includes approximately 490,000 distinct CDR3 sequences, about 10% of them detected once, and approximately 10% sits in the top ten. Germline CDR1 reads LNHDA; CDR2 reads SQIVND (reference sequence). CDR3 length: 14 residues. V was clipped by 1 base and J by 8 bases, with 12 bases between them. Regarding this clonotype: Its antigen is not known.

Sequencing input: PBMCs. The V gene is TRBV19, the J gene TRBJ2-1; no clear D. The receptor's source is a human donor in good health (CMV status not recorded). Some clones in this sample may be carry-over from other donors' samples. CDR3 sequence: CASSIGHGLYEQFF. The CDR3 DNA is TGTGCCAGTAGTATAGGTCATGGTCTCTATGAGCAGTTCTTC.